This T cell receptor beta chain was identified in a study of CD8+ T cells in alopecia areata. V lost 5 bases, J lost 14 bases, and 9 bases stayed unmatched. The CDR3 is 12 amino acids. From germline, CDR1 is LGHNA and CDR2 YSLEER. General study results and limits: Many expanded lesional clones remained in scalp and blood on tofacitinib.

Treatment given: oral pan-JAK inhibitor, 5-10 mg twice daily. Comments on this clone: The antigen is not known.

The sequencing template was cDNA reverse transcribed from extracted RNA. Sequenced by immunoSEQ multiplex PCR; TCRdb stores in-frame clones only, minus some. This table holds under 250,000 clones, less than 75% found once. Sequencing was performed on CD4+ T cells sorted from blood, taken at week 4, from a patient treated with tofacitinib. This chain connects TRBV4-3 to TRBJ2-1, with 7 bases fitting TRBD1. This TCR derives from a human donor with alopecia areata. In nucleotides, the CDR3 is TGCGCCAGCAGCTCTTCGGGGACAGAAAAGTTCTTC. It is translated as CASSSSGTEKFF.